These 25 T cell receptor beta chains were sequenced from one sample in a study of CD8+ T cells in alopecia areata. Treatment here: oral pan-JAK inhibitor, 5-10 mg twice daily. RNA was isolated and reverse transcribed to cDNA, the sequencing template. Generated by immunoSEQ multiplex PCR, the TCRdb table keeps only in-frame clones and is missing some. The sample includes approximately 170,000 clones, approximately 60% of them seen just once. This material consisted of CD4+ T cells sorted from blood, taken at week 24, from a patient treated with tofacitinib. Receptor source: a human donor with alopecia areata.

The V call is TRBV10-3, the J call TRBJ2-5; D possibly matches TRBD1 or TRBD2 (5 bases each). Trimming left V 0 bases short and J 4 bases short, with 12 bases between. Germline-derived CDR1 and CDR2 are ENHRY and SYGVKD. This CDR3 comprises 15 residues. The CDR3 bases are TGTGCCATCAGTGAGTCCCGGGGCGCAGGAGAGACCCAGTACTTC. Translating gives CAISESRGAGETQYF.

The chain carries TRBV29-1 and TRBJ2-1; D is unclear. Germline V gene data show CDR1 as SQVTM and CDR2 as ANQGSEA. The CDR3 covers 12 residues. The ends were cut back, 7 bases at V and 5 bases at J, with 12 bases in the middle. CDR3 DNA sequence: TGCAGCGCCACCACACAGAACAATGAGCAGTTCTTC. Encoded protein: CSATTQNNEQFF.

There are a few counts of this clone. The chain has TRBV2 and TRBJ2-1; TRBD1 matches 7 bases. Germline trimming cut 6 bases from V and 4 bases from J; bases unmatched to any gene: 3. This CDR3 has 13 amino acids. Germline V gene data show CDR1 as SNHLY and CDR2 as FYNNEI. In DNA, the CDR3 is TGTGCCAGCAGCGAGGGACAGTACAATGAGCAGTTCTTC. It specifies CASSEGQYNEQFF.

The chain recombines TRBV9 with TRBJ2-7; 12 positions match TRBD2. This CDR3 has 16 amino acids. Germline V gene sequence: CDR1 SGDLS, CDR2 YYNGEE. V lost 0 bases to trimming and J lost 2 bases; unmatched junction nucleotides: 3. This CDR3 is CASSVELAGGTYEQYF. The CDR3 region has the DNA TGTGCCAGCAGCGTAGAACTAGCGGGGGGAACCTACGAGCAGTACTTC.

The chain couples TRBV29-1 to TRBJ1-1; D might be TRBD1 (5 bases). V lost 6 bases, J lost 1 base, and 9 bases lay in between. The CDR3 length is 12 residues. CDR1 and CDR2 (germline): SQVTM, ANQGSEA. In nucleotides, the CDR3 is TGCAGCGTAGGACATTCGAACACTGAAGCTTTCTTT. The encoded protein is CSVGHSNTEAFF.

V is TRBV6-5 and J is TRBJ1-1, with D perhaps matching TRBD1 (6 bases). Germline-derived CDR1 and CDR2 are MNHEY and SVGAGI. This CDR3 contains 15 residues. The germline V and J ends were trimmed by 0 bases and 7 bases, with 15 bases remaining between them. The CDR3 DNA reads TGTGCCAGCAGTTACTCTCCAAAGGGGGTCTTTGAAGCTTTCTTT. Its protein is CASSYSPKGVFEAFF.

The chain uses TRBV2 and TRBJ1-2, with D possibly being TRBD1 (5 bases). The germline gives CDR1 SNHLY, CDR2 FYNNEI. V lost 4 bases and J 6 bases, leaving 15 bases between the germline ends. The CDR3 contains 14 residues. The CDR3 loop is CASSGYGGGNGYTF. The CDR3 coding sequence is TGTGCCAGCAGTGGCTACGGGGGGGGAAATGGCTACACCTTC. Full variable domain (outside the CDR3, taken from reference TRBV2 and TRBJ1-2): EPEVTQTPSHQVTQMGQEVILRCVPISNHLYFYWYRQILGQKVEFLVSFYNNEISEKSEIFDDQFSVERPDGSNFTLKIRSTKLEDSAMYFCASSGYGGGNGYTFGSGTRLTVV.

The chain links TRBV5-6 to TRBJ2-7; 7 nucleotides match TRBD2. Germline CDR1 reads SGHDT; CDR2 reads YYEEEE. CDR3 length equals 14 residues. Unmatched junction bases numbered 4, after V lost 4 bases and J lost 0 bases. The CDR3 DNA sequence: TGTGCCAGCAGCAGGCGGGGGAGCTCCTACGAGCAGTACTTC. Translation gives CASSRRGSSYEQYF.

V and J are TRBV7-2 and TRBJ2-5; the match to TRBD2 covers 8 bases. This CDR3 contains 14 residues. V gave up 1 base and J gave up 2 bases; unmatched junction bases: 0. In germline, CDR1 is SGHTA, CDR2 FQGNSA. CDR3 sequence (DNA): TGTGCCAGCAGCTTAGGCGGGGGGCAAGAGACCCAGTACTTC. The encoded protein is CASSLGGGQETQYF.

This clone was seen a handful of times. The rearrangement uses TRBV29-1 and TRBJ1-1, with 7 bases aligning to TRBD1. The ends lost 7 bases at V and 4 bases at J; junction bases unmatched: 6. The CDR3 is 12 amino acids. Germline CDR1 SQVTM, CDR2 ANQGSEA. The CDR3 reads CSAGQAGTEAFF. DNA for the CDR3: TGCAGCGCCGGACAGGCAGGCACTGAAGCTTTCTTT.

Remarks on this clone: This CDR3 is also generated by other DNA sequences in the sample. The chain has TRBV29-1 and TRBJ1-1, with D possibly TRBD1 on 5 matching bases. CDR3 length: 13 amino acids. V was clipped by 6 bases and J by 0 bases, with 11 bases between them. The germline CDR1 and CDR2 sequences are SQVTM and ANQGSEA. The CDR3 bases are TGCAGCGTAGCAGGGAAGATGAACACTGAAGCTTTCTTT. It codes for CSVAGKMNTEAFF.

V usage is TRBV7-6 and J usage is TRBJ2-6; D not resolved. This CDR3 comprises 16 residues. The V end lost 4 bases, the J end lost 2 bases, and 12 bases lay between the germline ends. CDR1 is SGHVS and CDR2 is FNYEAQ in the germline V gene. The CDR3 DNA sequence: TGTGCCAGCAGCTCGACCCGGCCTGCTGGGGCCAACGTCCTGACTTTC. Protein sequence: CASSSTRPAGANVLTF.

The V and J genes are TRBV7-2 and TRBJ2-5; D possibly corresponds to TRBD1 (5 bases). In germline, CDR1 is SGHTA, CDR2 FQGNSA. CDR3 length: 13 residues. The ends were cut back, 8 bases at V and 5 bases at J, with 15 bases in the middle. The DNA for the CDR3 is TGTGCCAGCGCCCAGGGCCCCCGGGAGACCCAGTACTTC. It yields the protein CASAQGPRETQYF.

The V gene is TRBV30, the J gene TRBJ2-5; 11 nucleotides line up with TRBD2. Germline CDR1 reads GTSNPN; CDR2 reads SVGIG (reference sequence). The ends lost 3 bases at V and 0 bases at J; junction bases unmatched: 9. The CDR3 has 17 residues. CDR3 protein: CAWRHTTSGGYQETQYF. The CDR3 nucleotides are TGTGCCTGGAGACACACAACTAGCGGGGGTTACCAAGAGACCCAGTACTTC.

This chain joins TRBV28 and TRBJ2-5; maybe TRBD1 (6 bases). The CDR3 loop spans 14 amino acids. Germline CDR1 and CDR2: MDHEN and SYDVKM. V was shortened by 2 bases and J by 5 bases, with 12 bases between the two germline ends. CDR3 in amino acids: CASSLGGFTETQYF. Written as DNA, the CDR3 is TGTGCCAGCAGTTTAGGGGGCTTCACCGAGACCCAGTACTTC. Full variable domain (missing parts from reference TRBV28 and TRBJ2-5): DVKVTQSSRYLVKRTGEKVFLECVQDMDHENMFWYRQDPGLGLRLIYFSYDVKMKEKGDIPEGYSVSREKKERFSLILESASTNQTSMYLCASSLGGFTETQYFGPGTRLLVL.

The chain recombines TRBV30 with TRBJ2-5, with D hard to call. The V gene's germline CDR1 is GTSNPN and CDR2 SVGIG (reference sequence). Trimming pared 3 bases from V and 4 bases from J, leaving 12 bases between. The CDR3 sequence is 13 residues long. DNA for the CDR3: TGTGCCTGGAGGGACCCCAACGGAGAGACCCAGTACTTC. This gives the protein CAWRDPNGETQYF.

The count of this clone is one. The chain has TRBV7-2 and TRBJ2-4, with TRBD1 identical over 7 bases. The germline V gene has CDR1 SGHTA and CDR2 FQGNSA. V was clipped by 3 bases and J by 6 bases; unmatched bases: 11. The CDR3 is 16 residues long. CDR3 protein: CASSFGTATSGNIQYF. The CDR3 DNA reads TGTGCCAGCAGCTTTGGGACAGCCACCTCCGGAAACATTCAGTACTTC.

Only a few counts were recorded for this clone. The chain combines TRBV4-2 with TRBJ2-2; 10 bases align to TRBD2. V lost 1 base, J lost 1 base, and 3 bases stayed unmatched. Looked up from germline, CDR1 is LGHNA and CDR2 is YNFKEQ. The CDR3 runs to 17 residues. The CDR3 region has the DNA TGTGCCAGCAGCCAAGTGGGACTAGCGAAGAACACCGGGGAGCTGTTTTTT. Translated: CASSQVGLAKNTGELFF.

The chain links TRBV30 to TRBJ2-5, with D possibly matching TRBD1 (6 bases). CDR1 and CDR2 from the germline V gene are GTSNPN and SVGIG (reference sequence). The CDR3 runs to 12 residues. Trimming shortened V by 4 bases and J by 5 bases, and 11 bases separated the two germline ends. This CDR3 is CAWNRAAETQYF. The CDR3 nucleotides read TGTGCCTGGAACAGGGCGGCGGAGACCCAGTACTTC.

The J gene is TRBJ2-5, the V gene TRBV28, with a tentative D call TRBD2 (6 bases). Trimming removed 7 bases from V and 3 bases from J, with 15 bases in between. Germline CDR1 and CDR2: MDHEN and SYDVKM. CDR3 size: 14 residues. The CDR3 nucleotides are TGTGCCAGCAAACGGGACTTACGAGAAGAGACCCAGTACTTC. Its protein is CASKRDLREETQYF.

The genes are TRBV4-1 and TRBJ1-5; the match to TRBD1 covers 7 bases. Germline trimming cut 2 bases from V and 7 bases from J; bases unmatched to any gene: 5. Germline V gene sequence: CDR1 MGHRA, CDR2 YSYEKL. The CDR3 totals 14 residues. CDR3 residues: CASSQQQGSQPQHF. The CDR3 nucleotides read TGCGCCAGCAGCCAACAACAGGGGAGCCAGCCCCAGCATTTT.

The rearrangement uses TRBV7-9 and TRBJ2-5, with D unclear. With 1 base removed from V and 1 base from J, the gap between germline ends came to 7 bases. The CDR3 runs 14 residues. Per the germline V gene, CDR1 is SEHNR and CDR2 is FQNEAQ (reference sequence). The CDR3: CASSLGRFQETQYF. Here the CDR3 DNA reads TGTGCCAGCAGCTTAGGGCGGTTCCAAGAGACCCAGTACTTC.

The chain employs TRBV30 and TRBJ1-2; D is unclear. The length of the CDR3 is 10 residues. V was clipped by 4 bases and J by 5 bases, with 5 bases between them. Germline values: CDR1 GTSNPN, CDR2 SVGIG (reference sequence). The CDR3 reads CAWKQYGYTF. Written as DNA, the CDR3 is TGTGCCTGGAAACAGTATGGCTACACCTTC. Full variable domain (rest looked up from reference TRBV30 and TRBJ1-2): SQTIHQWPATLVQPVGSPLSLECTVEGTSNPNLYWYRQAAGRGLQLLFYSVGIGQISSEVPQNLSASRPQDRQFILSSKKLLLSDSGFYLCAWKQYGYTFGSGTRLTVV.

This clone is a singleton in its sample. Here the CDR3 reads CSVCREGVFDTEAFF. CDR3 bases: TGCAGCGTTTGCCGGGAGGGGGTTTTTGACACTGAAGCTTTCTTT. The chain combines TRBV29-1 with TRBJ1-1; a possible D gene is TRBD1 (6 bases). Trimming left V 5 bases short and J 3 bases short, with 19 bases between. Germline V gives CDR1 SQVTM, CDR2 ANQGSEA. The CDR3 totals 15 residues. Using reference TRBV29-1 and TRBJ1-1 for the parts outside the CDR3, the full variable domain is SAVISQKPSRDICQRGTSLTIQCQVDSQVTMMFWYRQQPGQSLTLIATANQGSEATYESGFVIDKFPISRPNLTFSTLTVSNMSPEDSSIYLCSVCREGVFDTEAFFGQGTRLTVV.

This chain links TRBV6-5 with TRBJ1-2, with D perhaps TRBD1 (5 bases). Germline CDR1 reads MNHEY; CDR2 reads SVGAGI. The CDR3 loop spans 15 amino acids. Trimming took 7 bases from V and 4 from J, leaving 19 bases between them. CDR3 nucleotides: TGTGCCAGCACCCTGGGGATGGCAGGGAGCTATGGCTACACCTTC. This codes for CASTLGMAGSYGYTF.